The 2 T cell receptor beta chains presented below share a single source sample, sequenced in a study of T-cell memory formation after mild COVID-19. TCRdb fed the 5' RACE reads into MiXCR, producing one record per CDR3 protein. Among some 200,000 distinct CDR3 sequences listed, 20% to 25% were seen once. The sequenced sample was PBMCs or a T cell subset sorted from them (not recorded which). These receptors were collected from an adult woman who had mild COVID-19 (a few samples of this study predate the infection). Cell type and time point are not known.

In this sample, this clonotype turned up a few times. This sequence joins TRBV4-1 and TRBJ1-4; 12 bases line up with TRBD1. V trimming: 1 base; J trimming: 9 bases; junction bases outside the gene matches: 6. The CDR3 is 16 residues long. Germline loops: CDR1 MGHRA, CDR2 YSYEKL. The chain's CDR3 is CASSQATGQGAKKLFF. DNA of the CDR3: TGCGCCAGCAGCCAAGCAACGGGACAGGGGGCGAAAAAACTGTTTTTT.

The chain uses TRBV5-5 and TRBJ2-5; D remains ambiguous. Looked up from germline, CDR1 is SGHKS and CDR2 is YYEKEE (reference sequence). V was clipped by 3 bases and J by 1 base, with 19 bases between them. The CDR3 loop spans 17 amino acids. The CDR3 sequence is CASSSAPMQAVQETQYF. In DNA form, the CDR3 reads TGTGCCAGCAGCTCTGCGCCGATGCAGGCGGTCCAAGAGACCCAGTACTTC.